The 19 T cell receptor beta chains given below trace back to one sample, sequenced in a study of cytomegalovirus exposure and HLA in healthy donors. With 60 Vbeta and 13 Jbeta primers, the PCR was carried out. Here immunoSEQ multiplex PCR was the method, and the copy in TCRdb shows in-frame clones only, minus some. The data contain approximately 160,000 clones, around 78% of them singletons. Sequences were obtained from PBMCs. Receptors were obtained from a woman aged 45-65 years in good health and CMV-seropositive.

This sequence joins TRBV11-1 and TRBJ2-3, with TRBD2 identical over 8 bases. Germline CDR1 reads SGHAT; CDR2 reads FQDESV (reference sequence). V lost 5 bases to trimming and J lost 2 bases; unmatched junction nucleotides: 12. CDR3 length: 17 residues. The DNA for the CDR3 is TGTGCCAGCAGCCTCCCCTTAGGCGGGGGGCCCACAGATACGCAGTATTTT. It encodes CASSLPLGGGPTDTQYF.

This clone was found a few times. The J gene is TRBJ1-5, the V gene TRBV19; the D is unclear. Deletions cut 9 bases from V and 2 bases from J, with 20 bases between. In germline, CDR1 is LNHDA, CDR2 SQIVND (reference sequence). The CDR3 runs to 16 residues. The CDR3 region has the DNA TGTGCCAGCAAAATAGGGAGTCAGGAGGGCAATCAGCCCCAGCATTTT. This codes for CASKIGSQEGNQPQHF. Full variable domain (outside the CDR3, taken from reference TRBV19 and TRBJ1-5): DGGITQSPKYLFRKEGQNVTLSCEQNLNHDAMYWYRQDPGQGLRLIYYSQIVNDFQKGDIAEGYSVSREKKESFPLTVTSAQKNPTAFYLCASKIGSQEGNQPQHFGDGTRLSIL.

The chain combines TRBV6-5 with TRBJ1-3; D possibly corresponds to TRBD1 (6 bases). The CDR3 sequence is 16 residues long. Trimming left V 2 bases short and J 4 bases short, with 15 bases between. Germline assignment: CDR1 MNHEY and CDR2 SVGAGI. The DNA of the CDR3 is TGTGCCAGCAGTTACGGTCGGGGGGCGCAAGGAAACACCATATATTTT. This sequence encodes CASSYGRGAQGNTIYF.

The genes are TRBV5-1 and TRBJ1-2; perhaps TRBD1 as D (6 bases). Germline V gives CDR1 SGHRS, CDR2 YFSETQ. There are 12 residues in the CDR3. V was cut by 4 bases and J by 8 bases, with 12 bases left in between. The CDR3 here is CASSTQGYGYTF. Here the CDR3 DNA reads TGCGCCAGCAGCACACAGGGTTACGGCTACACCTTC.

In this sample, this clone turned up a few times. The chain combines TRBV27 with TRBJ1-2; 8 nucleotides match TRBD1. The CDR3 extends over 13 amino acids. Germline V gene data show CDR1 as MNHEY and CDR2 as SMNVEV (reference sequence). V trimming: 5 bases; J trimming: 5 bases; junction bases outside the gene matches: 4. The CDR3 here is CASSTDRAYGYTF. The DNA for the CDR3 is TGTGCCAGCAGTACGGACAGGGCTTATGGCTACACCTTC.

This sequence joins TRBV18 and TRBJ1-1; 10 positions agree with TRBD1. Germline CDR1 KGHSH, CDR2 LQKENI. V shed 3 bases, J shed 4 bases, and the junction held 5 bases outside the gene matches. The CDR3 consists of 15 residues. The CDR3 spells CASSPPGTGATEAFF. CDR3 bases: TGTGCCAGCTCACCGCCCGGGACAGGGGCCACTGAAGCTTTCTTT.

V is TRBV30 and J is TRBJ2-3, with 13 bases that match TRBD2. Germline CDR1 GTSNPN, CDR2 SVGIG (reference sequence). The V gene end was trimmed by 0 bases and the J gene end by 7 bases; junction bases not matched to a gene: 7. CDR3 length equals 16 residues. The CDR3, as DNA: TGTGCCTGGAGTGTACGGACTAGCGGGGGAGTGAATACGCAGTATTTT. Amino acids: CAWSVRTSGGVNTQYF.

The chain couples TRBV5-4 to TRBJ2-3; 12 bases match TRBD2. There are 16 residues in the CDR3. Trimming took 4 bases from V and 1 from J; bases not matched to a gene: 4. Germline CDR1 reads SGHNT; CDR2 reads YYREEE (reference sequence). The CDR3 DNA reads as TGTGCCAGCAGCCTAGGGACTAGCGGGCGCACAGATACGCAGTATTTT. It encodes CASSLGTSGRTDTQYF.

The chain is built from TRBV2 and TRBJ1-5; D may be TRBD1 (5 bases). CDR1 is SNHLY, CDR2 FYNNEI, per germline. This CDR3 region has 13 residues. Trimming cost V 6 bases and J 9 bases, with 15 bases left between them. The CDR3 spells CASRKSLGGPQHF. The CDR3 DNA is TGTGCCAGCAGGAAGTCTCTGGGGGGGCCCCAGCATTTT.

This clone was observed a single time. The chain combines TRBV7-3 with TRBJ1-1; tentative D call: TRBD1 (6 bases). Germline-derived CDR1 and CDR2 are SGHTA and FQGTGA. This CDR3 region has 15 residues. Trimming stripped 5 bases from V and 2 bases from J, with 15 bases between. CDR3 sequence (DNA): TGTGCCAGCAGCCCGAACGGACAGCCTAACACTGAAGCTTTCTTT. It translates to CASSPNGQPNTEAFF.

The rearrangement links TRBV6-6 to TRBJ2-7; TRBD1 matches at 7 bases. Trimming removed 6 bases from V and 2 bases from J; junction bases left unmatched: 4. The germline V gene encodes CDR1 MNHNY and CDR2 SVGAGI (reference sequence). The CDR3 has 13 amino acids. CDR3 coding DNA: TGTGCCAGCAGCCCGACAGGGCCCTACGAGCAGTACTTC. Encoded protein: CASSPTGPYEQYF.

This sequence joins TRBV5-1 and TRBJ2-3; D is possibly TRBD1 (6 bases). Germline V gives CDR1 SGHRS, CDR2 YFSETQ. Between the trimmed V and J ends, which lost 8 bases and 5 bases, there was a span of 21 bases. The CDR3 runs 15 residues. The CDR3 protein is CASWDTGSRVDTQYF. The CDR3 coding sequence is TGCGCCAGTTGGGACACTGGAAGTCGCGTAGATACGCAGTATTTT.

This chain uses TRBV20-1 with TRBJ1-2; D not certain. This CDR3 is built from 8 residues. Germline assignment: CDR1 DFQATT and CDR2 SNEGSKA (reference sequence). V gave up 6 bases and J gave up 7 bases, with 3 bases separating them. The CDR3, as DNA: TGCAGTGCCTCTGGCTACACCTTC. Its translation is CSASGYTF.

The V call is TRBV5-1, the J call TRBJ1-1, with no clear D. Deletions cut 2 bases from V and 2 bases from J, with 19 bases between. The CDR3 is 17 amino acids. The germline V gene has CDR1 SGHRS and CDR2 YFSETQ. The chain's CDR3 is CASSFIGQAATNTEAFF. For the CDR3, the DNA is TGCGCCAGCAGCTTTATAGGCCAGGCCGCAACTAACACTGAAGCTTTCTTT.

V gene TRBV7-9 combines with J gene TRBJ1-4; D call uncertain. CDR3 size: 12 residues. Trimming left V 6 bases short and J 8 bases short, with 10 bases between. Germline loops: CDR1 SEHNR, CDR2 FQNEAQ (reference sequence). CDR3 sequence reads: CASRYGEEKLFF. DNA for the CDR3: TGTGCCAGCAGATACGGGGAAGAAAAACTGTTTTTT. The full variable domain, with the rest looked up from reference TRBV7-9 and TRBJ1-4, is DTGVSQNPRHKITKRGQNVTFRCDPISEHNRLYWYRQTLGQGPEFLTYFQNEAQLEKSRLLSDRFSAERPKGSFSTLEIQRTEQGDSAMYLCASRYGEEKLFFGSGTQLSVL.

This clone came up a few times. This sequence joins TRBV5-6 and TRBJ2-1; D perhaps matches TRBD2 (5 bases). V shed 3 bases and J shed 0 bases, with 16 bases lying between them. The CDR3 extends over 17 amino acids. Germline CDR1 and CDR2: SGHDT and YYEEEE. CDR3 DNA: TGTGCCAGCAGCTCCTGGACTGGAACGAGCTCCTACAATGAGCAGTTCTTC. It translates to CASSSWTGTSSYNEQFF.

The chain couples TRBV9 to TRBJ2-3; D remains ambiguous. The CDR3 spans 12 residues. Germline V gene data show CDR1 as SGDLS and CDR2 as YYNGEE. V lost 0 bases and J 6 bases, leaving 5 bases between the germline ends. The CDR3 sequence is CASSVAQDTQYF. CDR3 nucleotides: TGTGCCAGCAGCGTAGCTCAGGATACGCAGTATTTT.

The chain has TRBV5-1 and TRBJ2-1; D gene uncertain. Germline assignment: CDR1 SGHRS and CDR2 YFSETQ. This CDR3 region has 15 residues. The V end was cut by 1 base, the J end by 0 bases, with 8 bases between. The CDR3 reads CASSLRLSSYNEQFF. As DNA, the CDR3 is TGCGCCAGCAGCTTGAGACTCAGCTCCTACAATGAGCAGTTCTTC.

This clone turned up a few times. The chain links TRBV12-5 to TRBJ2-7; 8 bases are shared with TRBD1. The junction had 4 bases not matched to a gene; V was cut back by 0 bases and J by 0 bases. CDR3 size: 16 residues. In germline, CDR1 is LGHNT, CDR2 FRNRAP. CDR3 in DNA: TGTGCTAGTGGTTTGGTACGACAGGGGTCCTCCTACGAGCAGTACTTC. Translation: CASGLVRQGSSYEQYF.